This section outlines one T cell receptor (beta chain) sequence together with its context. The sample belongs to a study of blood T cell repertoires in COVID-19. Study as a whole: Sources were T cells, B-cell-depleted T cells, or PBMCs; the material itself was cDNA or gDNA.

Method: immunoSEQ multiplex PCR; TCRdb's copy keeps in-frame clones and lacks some. The sample shows around 200,000 clones, 70% to 90% of them seen only once. The CDR3 spans 17 residues. Germline V CDR1 and CDR2: SGHNT, YYREEE (reference sequence). Germline trimming cut 4 bases from V and 0 bases from J; bases unmatched to any gene: 11. This sequence was found in a man aged 35 to 55 with active or convalescent COVID-19. What was sequenced was peripheral blood. The chain employs TRBV5-4 and TRBJ2-3, with TRBD1 matching over 7 bases. The CDR3 spells CASSGTASYISTDTQYF. The CDR3 DNA sequence: TGTGCCAGCAGCGGGACAGCCTCATATATTAGCACAGATACGCAGTATTTT.